This TCR beta chain is from a study of tumor and adjacent non-tumor tissue in lung cancer. Three rounds of nested PCR, following a modified ARM-PCR protocol, produced the TCRbeta library. TCRdb re-called the multiplex PCR reads with MiXCR, one entry per CDR3 protein. The sample holds about 110,000 distinct CDR3 sequences, over 70% seen once. RNA was extracted from bulk tissue without any cell sorting. On this clonotype: At one end the junction does not follow the germline gene, possibly because of a read error.

The TCR sequence derives from a man aged 65 to 79 with non-small cell lung cancer. Specimen: lung tumor tissue.

CDR3 nucleotide sequence: TGTGCCATCAGCCAAGAACCAGGGACTTATGGCTACAGCTTC. Its protein is CAISQEPGTYGYSF. This chain connects TRBV4-2 to TRBJ1-2; D is perhaps TRBD1 (5 bases). The CDR3 is 14 residues long. CDR1 and CDR2 (germline): LGHNA, YNFKEQ.